The source of this T cell receptor (beta chain) is a study of blood T cell repertoires in COVID-19. Study-wide background: The study drew acute and convalescent COVID-19 samples from the United States, Italy and Spain. Sample material is recorded as cDNA or gDNA derived from T cells, B-cell-depleted T cells, or PBMCs.

In the original processing: Quantification of nucleated cells was approximated via reference gene primer amplification. The method was immunoSEQ multiplex PCR; TCRdb's version includes in-frame clones alone and lacks a portion of them. V and J calls and clone size come straight from that table; D and trimming were deduced from the DNA. This table has under 500,000 clones, approximately 90% appearing once. Sequenced: peripheral blood. This TCR derives from a woman aged 30 to 39 with acute or convalescent COVID-19.

CDR3 in DNA: TGTGCCAGCAGCTTCGGGGATGGCTACACCTTC. Residues: CASSFGDGYTF. This chain connects TRBV7-9 to TRBJ1-2; D ambiguous. Trimming pared 3 bases from V and 6 bases from J, leaving 5 bases between. The CDR3 extends over 11 amino acids. Germline V gene data show CDR1 as SEHNR and CDR2 as FQNEAQ (reference sequence). Combining the CDR3 with reference TRBV7-9 and TRBJ1-2 gives the whole variable domain DTGVSQNPRHKITKRGQNVTFRCDPISEHNRLYWYRQTLGQGPEFLTYFQNEAQLEKSRLLSDRFSAERPKGSFSTLEIQRTEQGDSAMYLCASSFGDGYTFGSGTRLTVV.